Sequencing of this T cell receptor beta chain was carried out in a study of cytotoxic CD8 clonotypes in ibrutinib-treated CLL. On the study more broadly: The sample average was about 270,000 productive templates and 90,000 to 95,000 productive rearrangements. Whole-study results and caveats: Age-matched healthy donor levels were exceeded by baseline clonality, which tracked circulating CD8+ T-cell counts. On treatment, the uncommon public clonotypes contracted or remained stable.

In its sample, this clone was seen a few times. Antigen unknown. Frozen PBMC stocks contributed approximately 1.9 micrograms of genomic DNA to the TCR beta libraries. Here immunoSEQ multiplex PCR was the method, and the copy in TCRdb shows in-frame clones only, minus some. The table has roughly 150,000 clones, around nine tenths seen once. This TCR came from a human donor with chronic lymphocytic leukemia. The sequencing here drew on PBMCs, taken at disease progression, from a patient treated with ibrutinib.

As DNA, the CDR3 is TGTGCCAGCAGTTTAAGTTGGGACAGGGTCCACGAGCAGTACTTC. Its translation: CASSLSWDRVHEQYF. The chain is built from TRBV27 and TRBJ2-7; TRBD1 matches 9 bases. This CDR3 comprises 15 residues. V shed 2 bases and J 5 bases; nucleotides not matched to a gene: 7. CDR1 is MNHEY, CDR2 SMNVEV, per germline (reference sequence).